This TCR beta chain emerged from a study of blood T cell repertoires in COVID-19 (dated by TCRdb to 2020 to 2021). Regarding the study in general: Samples covering the acute and convalescent phases of COVID-19 were provided by collaborators in the United States, Italy and Spain. Deeply sampled blood TCRbeta repertoires from subjects exposed to, actively infected with, or recovered from COVID-19 were included in the dataset. The prospective study material was composed of cDNA or gDNA derived from T cells, B-cell-depleted T cells, or PBMCs. The sample metadata nearly always contained a de-identified subject ID, COVID-19 status, age in years and sex. Samples were obtained from the ongoing ImmuneRACE study (first 160 participants) and from over 1,000 subjects provided by 6 global collaborators. Where available, HLA class I and class II types were taken from metadata supplied by the sample provider and were not determined by assay-based typing. A freely available public database, intended as a resource for researchers studying the immune response to SARS-CoV-2, is where the repertoires were released.

From its cysteine to its phenylalanine, the CDR3 spans 16 amino acids. Here the CDR3 DNA is all that survives: 48 bases in frame from base 1. V was cut back by 6 bases and J by 2 bases, leaving a gap of 19 bases between them. The germline V gene specifies LGHNT as CDR1 and FRNRAP as CDR2. TCRbeta CDR3 regions were amplified from genomic DNA by means of the immunoSEQ Assay, a bias-controlled multiplex PCR. The source study handled its data this way. Within the assay, amplification of reference gene primers was used to estimate how many nucleated cells each sample contained. To quantify the absolute abundance of each unique TCRbeta CDR3 rearrangement, sequence reads were collapsed and filtered. For each sample, productive Simpson clonality was calculated by taking the square root of Simpson's diversity index across productive rearrangements. The table comes from immuneACCESS by way of TCRdb, which keeps in-frame sequences with V and J called. Part of the clones is missing from these tables; in studies checked, under half for an unresolved V gene and the rest for unknown reasons. From that table come the V and J calls and clone size; the DNA was used to work out D and trimming. Recorded for this sample are over 200,000 clones; nearly 90% of them occurred a single time. The ten largest clones capture roughly 10% of the sample.

This clone was counted a single time. Its antigen remains unidentified. Nothing much larger sits one base from this clone, and base qualities are not available. Participants in the prospective study were aged roughly 18 to 100 years, lived in about two dozen United States geographic areas, and enrolled through a virtual design. To assign participants to cohorts, the prospective study relied on clinical history that participants themselves reported in a screening survey and a study questionnaire. Recovered participants in ImmuneRACE Cohort 3 were defined as having two consecutive negative NP/OP PCR tests, clearance from a healthcare professional, or resolution of symptoms. In the prospective study, mobile phlebotomists collected whole blood, serum and a nasopharyngeal or oropharyngeal swab from each participant. Participants in the prospective study had the option to provide additional blood draws and questionnaires over an approximately 2-month period. Blood samples from the prospective study were shipped frozen or at room temperature prior to DNA extraction.

Overall study results and their limits: How much clinical and demographic metadata was included differed by source and by participant, and the metadata was provided uncurated.

Material: PBMCs or T cells enriched from blood (not recorded which). This receptor was obtained from a man aged 30-40 years who had recovered from COVID-19. The chain couples TRBV12-5 to TRBJ1-1, and TRBD1 may be the D gene, going by 5 matching bases. The DNA reads TGTGCTAGTGGGGATACCCTTCGGGGGATTAACACTGAAGCTTTCTTT. Its protein reads: CASGDTLRGINTEAFF.